The 10 T cell receptor beta chains listed next were all sequenced from one sample in a study of T cell changes during pregnancy in multiple sclerosis. Profiled with immunoSEQ multiplex PCR; TCRdb holds only in-frame clones, not every one. The data show tens of thousands of clones, around 90% seen once. The sample in question was peripheral blood, obtained after pregnancy. Receptors originate from a female donor with multiple sclerosis, enrolled in a pregnancy study.

V usage is TRBV5-1 and J usage is TRBJ2-1, with TRBD2 matching 9 bases. Germline V CDR1 and CDR2: SGHRS, YFSETQ. This CDR3 is 15 amino acids long. The V gene end was trimmed by 0 bases and the J gene end by 4 bases; junction bases not matched to a gene: 2. The CDR3 region has the DNA TGCGCCAGCAGCTTGGCTAGCGGGATTTACAATGAGCAGTTCTTC. The encoded protein is CASSLASGIYNEQFF.

The CDR3 region is CASSPTGVNQPQHF. The CDR3 nucleotides are TGTGCCAGCAGTCCCACAGGGGTCAATCAGCCCCAGCATTTT. V and J are TRBV27 and TRBJ1-5; 7 positions agree with TRBD1. Germline CDR1 reads MNHEY; CDR2 reads SMNVEV (reference sequence). The CDR3 has 14 residues. With V trimmed by 5 bases and J by 3 bases, 4 bases remained unmatched.

The chain links TRBV7-2 to TRBJ1-2, with 9 nucleotides matching TRBD1. Germline trimming cut 2 bases from V and 8 bases from J; bases unmatched to any gene: 15. The CDR3 has 17 amino acids. Germline V gene lookup returns CDR1 SGHTA and CDR2 FQGNSA. The CDR3 DNA sequence: TGTGCCAGCAGCTTAACATTTACCGGGACAGGGACTCAGGGCTACACCTTC. Translating it yields CASSLTFTGTGTQGYTF. The entire variable domain, with the rest obtained from reference TRBV7-2 and TRBJ1-2, is as follows: GAGVSQSPSNKVTEKGKDVELRCDPISGHTALYWYRQSLGQGLEFLIYFQGNSAPDKSGLPSDRFSAERTGGSVSTLTIQRTQQEDSAVYLCASSLTFTGTGTQGYTFGSGTRLTVV.

The CDR3 is CASSELGLADYEQYF. CDR3 nucleotide sequence: TGTGCCAGCAGTGAATTGGGGCTAGCGGACTACGAGCAGTACTTC. This sequence joins TRBV6-1 and TRBJ2-7; TRBD2 matches 7 bases. The CDR3 length is 15 residues. The germline CDR1 and CDR2 sequences are MNHNS and SASEGT. The V gene end was trimmed by 2 bases and the J gene end by 3 bases; junction bases not matched to a gene: 7.

The chain employs TRBV4-1 and TRBJ2-7, with 8 nucleotides matching TRBD2. The germline V gene has CDR1 MGHRA and CDR2 YSYEKL. V was pared by 3 bases and J by 6 bases, with 7 bases of the junction left unmatched. The CDR3 is 14 residues long. For the CDR3, the DNA is TGCGCCAGCAGCCAGCCGGGACTAGATAGCGAGCAGTACTTC. Protein: CASSQPGLDSEQYF.

V gene TRBV10-3 combines with J gene TRBJ2-6; weak D call: TRBD2 (6 bases). V was cut by 3 bases and J by 1 base, with 13 bases left in between. CDR3 length equals 17 residues. CDR1 is ENHRY, CDR2 SYGVKD, per germline. The CDR3 DNA reads TGTGCCATCAGTGACCTTGGGACTTTATCTGGGGCCAACGTCCTGACTTTC. Residues: CAISDLGTLSGANVLTF.

This chain joins TRBV2 and TRBJ2-3; 7 nucleotides line up with TRBD1. The CDR3 is 15 amino acids. Germline trimming cut 4 bases from V and 0 bases from J; bases unmatched to any gene: 4. The germline V gene has CDR1 SNHLY and CDR2 FYNNEI. The CDR3 loop is CASSVDRASTDTQYF. CDR3 nucleotide sequence: TGTGCCAGCAGTGTTGACAGGGCTAGCACAGATACGCAGTATTTT.

The rearrangement links TRBV7-6 to TRBJ1-1, with 11 bases that match TRBD1. The CDR3 loop spans 17 amino acids. The germline V gene encodes CDR1 SGHVS and CDR2 FNYEAQ. V trimming: 2 bases; J trimming: 4 bases; junction bases outside the gene matches: 9. The DNA of the CDR3 is TGTGCCAGCAGCTTAAGAGTCTTTGGGACAGGGGGCACTGAAGCTTTCTTT. Its protein product is CASSLRVFGTGGTEAFF.

The rearrangement joins TRBV5-1 to TRBJ2-7, with 8 bases fitting TRBD1. Germline V lookup: CDR1 SGHRS, CDR2 YFSETQ. This CDR3 has 14 amino acids. After removal of 3 bases from V and 3 bases from J, the junction contained 5 bases not matched to a gene. Written as DNA, the CDR3 is TGCGCCAGCAGCTCGCCCGACAGGGGCTACGAGCAGTACTTC. This codes for CASSSPDRGYEQYF.

DNA of the CDR3: TGTGCCAGCAGCTTGATGGGGTTCGGCTTAGCGAATAGCAATCAGCCCCAGCATTTT. This sequence encodes CASSLMGFGLANSNQPQHF. This chain connects TRBV5-6 to TRBJ1-5; unclear D gene. Germline CDR1 is SGHDT and CDR2 is YYEEEE. The CDR3 contains 19 residues. The V gene lost 1 base and the J gene lost 0 bases, with 20 bases spanning the gap.